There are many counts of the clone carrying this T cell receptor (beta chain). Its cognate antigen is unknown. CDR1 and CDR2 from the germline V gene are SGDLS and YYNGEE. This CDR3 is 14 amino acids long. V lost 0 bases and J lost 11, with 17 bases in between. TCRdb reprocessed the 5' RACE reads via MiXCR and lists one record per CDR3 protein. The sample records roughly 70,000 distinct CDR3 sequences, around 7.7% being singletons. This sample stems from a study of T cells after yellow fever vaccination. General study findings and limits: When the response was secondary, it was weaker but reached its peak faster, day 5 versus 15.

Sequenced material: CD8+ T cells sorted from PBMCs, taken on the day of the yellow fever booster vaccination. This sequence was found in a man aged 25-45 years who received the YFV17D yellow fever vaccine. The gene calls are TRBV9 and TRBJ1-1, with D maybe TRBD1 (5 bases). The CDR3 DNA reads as TGTGCCAGCAGCGTAGCTGGGGGGTCGCCCGAGGCTTTCTTT. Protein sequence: CASSVAGGSPEAFF.